The 27 T cell receptor beta chains reported below all come from one sample, sequenced in a study of molecular identifiers for immune sequencing clone quantification. TCRdb reanalysed the PCR reads using MiXCR and keeps one entry per CDR3 protein. Of about 630,000 distinct CDR3 sequences listed, roughly 25% are singletons. Sequences were obtained from naive CD8+ T cells from blood, with Jurkat cell RNA spiked in. Specified subset: FACS-sorted CD8+CD4-CCR7+CD45RA+ naive T cells. These receptors all come from a human donor in good health. Some libraries in this study had Jurkat cell RNA spiked in.

Remarks on this clonotype: This may stem from a read error, because a much larger clone lies one nucleotide away. The chain combines TRBV7-9 with TRBJ2-2; D unclear. This CDR3 contains 13 residues. In germline, CDR1 is SEHNR, CDR2 FQNEAQ (reference sequence). V was clipped by 4 bases and J by 5 bases, with 8 bases between them. CDR3 DNA: TGTGCCAGCAGCTCCATGGGGACCGGGGAGCTGTTTTTT. Protein product: CASSSMGTGELFF.

About this clonotype: This may be a read error, as it is one base from a much larger clone. The chain uses TRBV24-1 and TRBJ1-1; D is unresolved. Trimming pared 3 bases from V and 6 bases from J, leaving 10 bases between. This CDR3 spans 13 amino acids. CDR1 and CDR2 (germline): KGHDR, SFDVKD. The CDR3: CATSDGSGSEAFF. The CDR3 DNA sequence: TGTGCCACCAGTGATGGCTCGGGCTCTGAAGCTTTCTTT.

Turning to this clonotype: At one end, the junction sequence differs from germline, possibly due to a read error. The chain combines TRBV19 with TRBJ2-7, with D perhaps TRBD2 (5 bases). Germline-derived CDR1 and CDR2 are LNHDA and SQIVND (reference sequence). CDR3 size: 14 residues. CDR3 DNA: TGTGCCAGTAGCCTCGCGGCGGGCGCCTACGACCAGTACTTC. This codes for CASSLAAGAYDQYF. Looking up the rest from reference TRBV19 and TRBJ2-7 gives the full variable domain: DGGITQSPKYLFRKEGQNVTLSCEQNLNHDAMYWYRQDPGQGLRLIYYSQIVNDFQKGDIAEGYSVSREKKESFPLTVTSAQKNPTAFYLCASSLAAGAYDQYFGPGTRLTVT.

This clonotype was detected ten times or more. The J gene is TRBJ1-5, the V gene TRBV6-5; weak D call: TRBD1 (5 bases). The CDR3 covers 13 residues. V lost 7 bases and J lost 4, with 11 bases in between. Germline CDR1 MNHEY, CDR2 SVGAGI. The CDR3 loop is CASTGGGNQPQHF. The CDR3 nucleotides read TGTGCCAGCACCGGCGGGGGGAATCAGCCCCAGCATTTT.

This clonotype came up many times. The chain combines TRBV9 with TRBJ1-1; maybe TRBD1 (5 bases). The CDR3 has 13 residues. Germline assignment: CDR1 SGDLS and CDR2 YYNGEE. V dropped 6 bases and J dropped 7 bases, with 16 bases sitting between them. Here the CDR3 DNA reads TGTGCCAGCACCCCGGGGGATTTCAATGAAGCTTTCTTT. As protein: CASTPGDFNEAFF.

Notes on this clonotype: A single base separates this from a much larger clone, so it may be a read error. The chain couples TRBV4-3 to TRBJ2-6; 12 bases match TRBD2. Germline V gene sequence: CDR1 LGHNA, CDR2 YSLEER. The CDR3 sequence is 18 residues long. The CDR3 here is CASSQTSGRSSGANVLPF. The CDR3 DNA follows: TGCGCCAGCAGCCAAACTAGCGGGAGGAGCTCTGGGGCCAACGTCCTGCCTTTC.

This chain links TRBV7-6 with TRBJ2-7; D unclear. The CDR3 consists of 13 residues. CDR1 is SGHVS, CDR2 FNYEAQ, per germline. The V end was cut by 6 bases, the J end by 2 bases, with 11 bases between. DNA for the CDR3: TGTGCCAGCAGTCGTGACGGAGCCTACGAGCAGTACTTC. Translated: CASSRDGAYEQYF.

The chain recombines TRBV11-2 with TRBJ2-7; D call uncertain. V shed 5 bases and J shed 7 bases, with 21 bases lying between them. CDR3 length: 15 residues. CDR1 is SGHAT and CDR2 is FQNNGV in the germline V gene. CDR3 amino acids: CASSLPGGSLGEQYF. The DNA of the CDR3 is TGTGCCAGCAGCCTACCTGGTGGGTCCTTAGGGGAGCAGTACTTC.

CDR3 protein: CSVEDPDSNEKLFF. In DNA form, the CDR3 reads TGCAGCGTTGAAGATCCGGATAGTAATGAAAAACTGTTTTTT. The genes are TRBV29-1 and TRBJ1-4; D gene unclear. The CDR3 contains 14 residues. Germline-derived CDR1 and CDR2 are SQVTM and ANQGSEA. V gave up 0 bases and J gave up 4 bases, with 9 bases separating them.

Ten or more counts support this clonotype. The rearrangement uses TRBV4-3 and TRBJ1-1; D not certain. Trimming took 5 bases from V and 8 from J, leaving 15 bases between them. This CDR3 has 13 amino acids. Per the germline V gene, CDR1 is LGHNA and CDR2 is YSLEER. CDR3 sequence reads: CASSETSGTEAFF. CDR3 bases: TGCGCCAGCAGCGAGACGAGCGGCACCGAAGCTTTCTTT.

This chain connects TRBV2 to TRBJ1-6; 11 positions agree with TRBD1. After removal of 2 bases from V and 8 bases from J, the junction contained 8 bases not matched to a gene. The V gene's germline CDR1 is SNHLY and CDR2 FYNNEI. This CDR3 has 17 amino acids. The CDR3 DNA reads as TGTGCCAGCAGTGAAACGGACAGGGGGCCTTTAGATTCACCCCTCCACTTT. Protein sequence: CASSETDRGPLDSPLHF. Based on the CDR3 plus reference TRBV2 and TRBJ1-6, the full variable domain is EPEVTQTPSHQVTQMGQEVILRCVPISNHLYFYWYRQILGQKVEFLVSFYNNEISEKSEIFDDQFSVERPDGSNFTLKIRSTKLEDSAMYFCASSETDRGPLDSPLHFGNGTRLTVT.

This clonotype was seen many times. The rearrangement links TRBV27 to TRBJ1-3, with D maybe TRBD1 (5 bases). CDR1 is MNHEY and CDR2 is SMNVEV in the germline V gene (reference sequence). Trimming pared 3 bases from V and 8 bases from J, leaving 17 bases between. The CDR3 has 15 amino acids. CDR3 sequence (DNA): TGTGCCAGCAGTTTCGGGGGTAGGGCAGAGGACACCATATATTTT. Translation: CASSFGGRAEDTIYF.

This clonotype was picked up many times. The rearrangement uses TRBV25-1 and TRBJ1-6; tentatively, D is TRBD1 (6 bases). Between the trimmed V and J ends, which lost 4 bases and 9 bases, there was a span of 13 bases. Germline V gene lookup returns CDR1 MGHDK and CDR2 SYGVNS. The CDR3 contains 14 residues. CDR3 coding DNA: TGTGCCAGCAGTGGAACAGGGTTTAGTTCACCCCTCCACTTT. This translates into CASSGTGFSSPLHF.

The chain couples TRBV6-5 to TRBJ2-5, with D hard to call. Germline V gives CDR1 MNHEY, CDR2 SVGAGI. The CDR3 has 13 amino acids. V dropped 5 bases and J dropped 7 bases, with 14 bases sitting between them. The CDR3 DNA sequence: TGTGCCAGCAGTCAAGGGTACTTGGCGACCCAGTACTTC. Its translation: CASSQGYLATQYF.

This clonotype was observed at least ten times. This chain joins TRBV7-9 and TRBJ1-1, with D tentatively TRBD1 (5 bases). V dropped 4 bases and J dropped 7 bases, with 16 bases sitting between them. From germline, CDR1 is SEHNR and CDR2 FQNEAQ (reference sequence). CDR3 size: 14 residues. The CDR3 here is CASSWPRGRDEAFF. Here the CDR3 DNA reads TGTGCCAGCAGCTGGCCCCGGGGGAGAGATGAAGCTTTCTTT.

Only a few counts were recorded for this clonotype. The V and J genes are TRBV20-1 and TRBJ1-5; D might be TRBD1 (6 bases). The CDR3 is 14 residues long. V shed 3 bases and J shed 7 bases, with 16 bases lying between them. Germline values: CDR1 DFQATT, CDR2 SNEGSKA (reference sequence). The CDR3 is CSASRRGGQQPQHF. The CDR3, as DNA: TGCAGTGCTAGTAGGAGGGGGGGACAACAGCCCCAGCATTTT.

Notes on this clonotype: This could be a read error, since a much larger clone is one nucleotide away. The chain joins TRBV7-2 to TRBJ1-5; maybe TRBD1 (5 bases). CDR3 length equals 15 residues. CDR1 and CDR2 (germline): SGHTA, FQGNSA. V was pared by 5 bases and J by 5 bases, with 16 bases between. The CDR3 region has the DNA TGTGCCAGCAGCGAGGTGGGGGTGAGCCATCAGCCCCAGCATTTT. Translated, it gives CASSEVGVSHQPQHF.

The V and J genes are TRBV27 and TRBJ2-5, with TRBD1 identical over 7 bases. V lost 5 bases and J lost 4; bases outside the gene matches: 7. This CDR3 contains 14 residues. CDR1 is MNHEY and CDR2 is SMNVEV in the germline V gene (reference sequence). The CDR3 loop is CASSAGGIGETQYF. In DNA form, the CDR3 reads TGTGCCAGCAGTGCAGGGGGAATTGGAGAGACCCAGTACTTC.

As for this clonotype: Because the CDR3's place on the DNA is in doubt, the DNA is left out and the CDR3 is given as listed by TCRdb. The genes are TRBV28 and TRBJ2-7; whether TRBD2, the table's D call, matches the DNA was not checked. The V gene's germline CDR1 is MDHEN and CDR2 SYDVKM. The CDR3 is 14 residues long, counting both termini. The CDR3 loop is CASSLVAGGNERYF.

CDR3 amino acids: CASEQAGAYEQYF. In DNA form, the CDR3 reads TGTGCCAGCGAGCAAGCGGGGGCCTACGAGCAGTACTTC. V gene TRBV2 combines with J gene TRBJ2-7, with 8 bases identical to TRBD2. The CDR3 loop spans 13 amino acids. Germline assignment: CDR1 SNHLY and CDR2 FYNNEI. V trimming: 8 bases; J trimming: 2 bases; junction bases outside the gene matches: 5. The entire variable domain, with the rest obtained from reference TRBV2 and TRBJ2-7, is as follows: EPEVTQTPSHQVTQMGQEVILRCVPISNHLYFYWYRQILGQKVEFLVSFYNNEISEKSEIFDDQFSVERPDGSNFTLKIRSTKLEDSAMYFCASEQAGAYEQYFGPGTRLTVT.

The J gene is TRBJ1-1, the V gene TRBV6-2 or TRBV6-3; D may be TRBD1 (6 bases). CDR1 and CDR2 (germline): MNHEY, SVGEGT. V gave up 2 bases and J gave up 1 base, with 8 bases separating them. This CDR3 is 14 amino acids long. The CDR3 sequence: CASSYGTRNTEAFF. The CDR3 DNA reads as TGTGCCAGCAGTTACGGGACACGGAACACTGAAGCTTTCTTT.

A remark on this clonotype: Possible read error: a much larger clone is one base away. This sequence joins TRBV4-1 and TRBJ1-6; D is unresolved. The CDR3 spans 15 residues. Per germline, CDR1 MGHRA and CDR2 YSYEKL. The CDR3 nucleotides read TGCGCCAGCAGCCACGGAGCCAAATATAATCCACCCCTCCACTTT. It specifies CASSHGAKYNPPLHF.

This clonotype was seen ten or more times. This chain uses TRBV23-1 with TRBJ1-2, with 8 bases aligning to TRBD1. TRBV23-1 is filed as an ORF, its function uncertain. The V segment lost 7 bases and the J segment 2 bases; nucleotides outside the gene matches: 3. This CDR3 has 13 amino acids. CDR3: CASTGQGNYGYTF. CDR3 in DNA: TGCGCCAGCACCGGACAGGGAAACTATGGCTACACCTTC.

This clonotype occurred many times. This chain connects TRBV5-1 to TRBJ2-7; D is unclear. The CDR3 is 13 amino acids. Per germline, CDR1 SGHRS and CDR2 YFSETQ. The germline V and J ends were trimmed by 7 bases and 0 bases, with 11 bases remaining between them. Written as DNA, the CDR3 is TGCGCCAGCGCGATAGGGCACTCCTACGAGCAGTACTTC. Translated, it gives CASAIGHSYEQYF.

This clonotype was seen repeatedly, ten times or more. The genes are TRBV4-3 and TRBJ2-3, with D possibly being TRBD1 or TRBD2 (6 bases each). Germline V gene sequence: CDR1 LGHNA, CDR2 YSLEER. Trimming removed 4 bases at V and 1 base at J, with 18 bases between. The CDR3 runs 17 residues. The CDR3: CASSPGTVRGGTDTQYF. CDR3 nucleotides: TGCGCCAGCAGCCCGGGCACGGTGAGGGGGGGCACAGATACGCAGTATTTT.

In regard to this clonotype: One junction end disagrees with the germline gene, perhaps due to a read error. The rearrangement joins TRBV2 to TRBJ1-1; perhaps TRBD1 as D (5 bases). Germline-derived CDR1 and CDR2 are SNHLY and FYNNEI. There are 14 residues in the CDR3. CDR3 amino acids: CASSPQGLNTGAFF. For the CDR3, the DNA is TGTGCCAGCAGTCCTCAGGGTTTGAACACTGGAGCTTTCTTT.

V gene TRBV19 combines with J gene TRBJ1-1; no clear D gene. The CDR3 covers 15 residues. Germline V CDR1 and CDR2: LNHDA, SQIVND (reference sequence). Trimming took 5 bases from V and 0 from J, leaving 13 bases between them. The CDR3, as DNA: TGTGCCAGTAGTTATCCCGATGGGGTGAACACTGAAGCTTTCTTT. Translated: CASSYPDGVNTEAFF.